The subject of this entry is one T cell receptor (beta chain). Its target is not known. These data come from a study of T cell responses to AZD1222 COVID-19 vaccine. Study summary: It was second doses at about 4 or about 12 weeks that were pooled. Notes on the study in general: Only five or six AZD1222 recipients tested seropositive at baseline. After two AZD1222 doses, spike-specific TCR breadth and depth rose versus day 0.

Profiled with immunoSEQ multiplex PCR; TCRdb holds only in-frame clones, not every one. The sample holds over 130,000 clones, roughly 90% seen once. V dropped 4 bases and J dropped 5 bases, with 5 bases sitting between them. This CDR3 has 12 residues. CDR1 LNHNV and CDR2 YYDKDF come from the germline V gene (reference sequence). This clonotype was sampled from an adult in good health. The V and J genes are TRBV15 and TRBJ1-4; D is undetermined. The sequences come from peripheral blood, collected on day 0 of AZD1222 vaccination. The CDR3 nucleotides read TGTGCCACCAGCAAGGGAAATGAAAAACTGTTTTTT. It yields the protein CATSKGNEKLFF.